What follows are 14 T cell receptor beta chains derived from one specimen sequenced in a study of blood T cells in healthy people across ages. A second PCR, run for roughly 7 to 11 cycles, used a sample-barcoded 5' primer plus a J-beta primer mix. TCRdb re-analysed the 5' RACE reads in MiXCR, keeping a single row per CDR3 protein. The data hold more than 600,000 distinct CDR3 sequences, with approximately 25% observed a single time. The same sample was also used in a study of T cells of mothers and their children.

Material: blood. These receptor sequences come from a boy between 10 and 17 years old in good health.

This clonotype was counted a few times. V and J are TRBV11-2 and TRBJ2-1, with a possible D match to TRBD2 (5 bases). Between the trimmed V and J ends, which lost 7 bases and 6 bases, there was a span of 19 bases. CDR3 length: 15 residues. Looked up from germline, CDR1 is SGHAT and CDR2 is FQNNGV. The CDR3 nucleotides read TGTGCCAGCACCGAGGGTTGGATTAGTCGCAATGAGCAGTTCTTC. Translated, it gives CASTEGWISRNEQFF.

The chain links TRBV14 to TRBJ2-3; D not certain. Germline lookup yields CDR1 SGHDN and CDR2 FVKESK. The CDR3 runs 15 residues. Trimming left V 1 base short and J 2 bases short, with 10 bases between. CDR3 region: CASSQALTSTDTQYF. The CDR3 DNA reads TGTGCCAGCAGCCAAGCCCTGACCTCCACAGATACGCAGTATTTT. Supplemented by reference TRBV14 and TRBJ2-3, the full variable domain reads EAGVTQFPSHSVIEKGQTVTLRCDPISGHDNLYWYRRVMGKEIKFLLHFVKESKQDESGMPNNRFLAERTGGTYSTLKVQPAELEDSGVYFCASSQALTSTDTQYFGPGTRLTVL.

The chain recombines TRBV7-3 with TRBJ2-2, with a weak D call TRBD1 (5 bases). Per germline, CDR1 SGHTA and CDR2 FQGTGA. This CDR3 is built from 14 residues. The V end lost 5 bases, the J end lost 1 base, and 8 bases lay between the germline ends. The CDR3 DNA reads TGTGCCAGCAGCATAGGGGTGAACACCGGGGAGCTGTTTTTT. It specifies CASSIGVNTGELFF.

This chain uses TRBV7-8 with TRBJ1-5; 7 nucleotides match TRBD1. The CDR3 has 15 residues. Germline V gene lookup returns CDR1 SGHVS and CDR2 FQNEAQ. Trimming at V came to 6 bases and at J to 3 bases, leaving 8 bases not matched to a gene. The CDR3 DNA is TGTGCCAGCAGGCCCCAGGGGGGGCTCAATCAGCCCCAGCATTTT. This encodes CASRPQGGLNQPQHF.

The CDR3 loop reads CASSARQSSYEQYF. CDR3 bases: TGTGCCAGCAGCGCCCGACAAAGCTCCTACGAGCAGTACTTC. The chain links TRBV21-1 to TRBJ2-7. TRBV21-1 has pseudogene status. The CDR3 loop spans 14 amino acids.

The chain combines TRBV27 with TRBJ2-5; perhaps TRBD1 as D (5 bases). Germline V gene sequence: CDR1 MNHEY, CDR2 SMNVEV (reference sequence). The CDR3 is 15 amino acids. V gave up 2 bases and J gave up 1 base, with 11 bases separating them. CDR3 protein: CASSLSYDSQETQYF. CDR3 coding DNA: TGTGCCAGCAGTTTAAGTTATGACAGCCAAGAGACCCAGTACTTC.

The V gene is TRBV6-1, the J gene TRBJ2-7; D possibly matches TRBD1 or TRBD2 (5 bases each). Looked up from germline, CDR1 is MNHNS and CDR2 is SASEGT. The CDR3 sequence is 17 residues long. The germline V and J ends were trimmed by 6 bases and 3 bases, with 24 bases remaining between them. CDR3 bases: TGTGCCAGCAGCCCGTCGAAGGTCGATACTAGGGGCTACGAGCAGTACTTC. Amino acid sequence: CASSPSKVDTRGYEQYF.

The genes are TRBV27 and TRBJ2-7, with D perhaps TRBD2 (5 bases). This CDR3 is built from 14 residues. Germline assignment: CDR1 MNHEY and CDR2 SMNVEV (reference sequence). With 6 bases removed from V and 7 bases from J, the gap between germline ends came to 19 bases. CDR3 bases: TGTGCCAGCAGGAGAGCGGTTACGACGTGGGAGCAGTACTTC. This codes for CASRRAVTTWEQYF.

This clonotype came up a few times. V gene TRBV7-8 combines with J gene TRBJ2-2; 10 bases line up with TRBD1. The CDR3 consists of 18 residues. The V gene's germline CDR1 is SGHVS and CDR2 FQNEAQ. Losses at the gene ends were 1 base for V and 7 bases for J; bases not matched to a gene: 12. The CDR3 is CASSLGPGTGEIHGELFF. CDR3 coding DNA: TGTGCCAGCAGCTTAGGACCTGGGACAGGGGAGATCCACGGGGAGCTGTTTTTT.

This clonotype appeared a few times. This chain uses TRBV20-1 with TRBJ2-5; 13 bases align to TRBD2. The J call may not be correct, given that the DNA end is closer to TRBJ2-7. This CDR3 region has 14 residues. From germline, CDR1 is DFQATT and CDR2 SNEGSKA (reference sequence). The CDR3 bases are TGCAGTGCTTTAACTAGCGGGAGGGACAACGAGCAGTACTTC. It encodes CSALTSGRDNEQYF.

The V gene is TRBV6-1, the J gene TRBJ2-5, with D tentatively TRBD2 (5 bases). The J call is doubtful: the DNA matches TRBJ2-7 better. This CDR3 comprises 15 residues. CDR1 is MNHNS and CDR2 is SASEGT in the germline V gene. The CDR3 DNA follows: TGTGCCAGCAGGGGAGCACTGGGGATTCCCTACGAGCAGTACTTC. Residues: CASRGALGIPYEQYF.

This clonotype was counted only a few times. The V gene is TRBV29-1, the J gene TRBJ2-4; D is possibly TRBD1 (5 bases). The CDR3 is 13 residues long. V was clipped by 8 bases and J by 3 bases, with 14 bases between them. From germline, CDR1 is SQVTM and CDR2 ANQGSEA. CDR3 protein: CSPYGAVKNIQYF. The CDR3 DNA reads TGCAGCCCCTATGGGGCTGTCAAAAACATTCAGTACTTC.

The chain is built from TRBV12-3 or TRBV12-4 and TRBJ2-7; D tentatively fits TRBD1 or TRBD2 (5 bases each). The CDR3 runs to 15 residues. The V and J ends lost 3 bases and 1 base respectively, with 13 bases between them. The CDR3 protein is CASSLDRGISYEQYF. CDR3 bases: TGTGCCAGCAGTTTGGACCGGGGCATATCCTACGAGCAGTACTTC.

The rearrangement uses TRBV14 and TRBJ1-1; no clear D. This CDR3 has 12 amino acids. Looked up from germline, CDR1 is SGHDN and CDR2 is FVKESK. V lost 3 bases to trimming and J lost 7 bases, with 9 bases between them. CDR3 coding DNA: TGTGCCAGCAGCCAGCCCGCTCGTGAAGCTTTCTTT. Translation gives CASSQPAREAFF.